This paragraph covers one T cell receptor (beta chain) sequence. What it binds is unknown. These data belong to a study of cytomegalovirus exposure and HLA in healthy donors. The germline CDR1 and CDR2 sequences are MDHEN and SYDVKM. The CDR3 spans 14 residues. V was cut by 7 bases and J by 5 bases, with 15 bases left in between. Whole-study findings and limits: An analysis done earlier found most TCR beta V segments productive about 90% or about 30% of the time. There were some V segments, including TRBV6-2 and TRBV6-3, excluded as indistinguishable.

PCR was performed using 60 Vbeta and 13 Jbeta primers. Assay used: immunoSEQ multiplex PCR; TCRdb lists only in-frame clones, some missing. In the table there are about 190,000 clones, approximately 82% of which are singletons. This sequence originates from a woman between 18 and 29 years old in good health and CMV-seronegative. The chain combines TRBV28 with TRBJ1-5, with D possibly matching TRBD1 (5 bases). Sequencing used PBMCs. For the CDR3, the DNA is TGTGCCAGCAACGATAACAGGCGAGATCAGCCCCAGCATTTT. Its translation is CASNDNRRDQPQHF. The full variable domain, completed using reference TRBV28 and TRBJ1-5, is DVKVTQSSRYLVKRTGEKVFLECVQDMDHENMFWYRQDPGLGLRLIYFSYDVKMKEKGDIPEGYSVSREKKERFSLILESASTNQTSMYLCASNDNRRDQPQHFGDGTRLSIL.